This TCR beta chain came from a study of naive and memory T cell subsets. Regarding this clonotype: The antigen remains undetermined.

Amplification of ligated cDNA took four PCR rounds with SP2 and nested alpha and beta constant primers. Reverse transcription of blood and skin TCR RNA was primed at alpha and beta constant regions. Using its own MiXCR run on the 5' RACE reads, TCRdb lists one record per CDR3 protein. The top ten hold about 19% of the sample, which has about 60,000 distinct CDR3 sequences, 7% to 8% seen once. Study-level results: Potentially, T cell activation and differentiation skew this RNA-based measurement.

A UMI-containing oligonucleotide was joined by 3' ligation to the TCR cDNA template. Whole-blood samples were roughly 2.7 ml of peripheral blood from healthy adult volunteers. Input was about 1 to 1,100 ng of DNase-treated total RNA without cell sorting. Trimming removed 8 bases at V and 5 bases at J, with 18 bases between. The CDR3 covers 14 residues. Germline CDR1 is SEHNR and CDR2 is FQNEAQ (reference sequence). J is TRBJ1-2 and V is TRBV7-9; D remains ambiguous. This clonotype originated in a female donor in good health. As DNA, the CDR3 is TGTGCCAGCGGCGAAAGACAACTAATGTATGGCTACACCTTC. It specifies CASGERQLMYGYTF.